Shown below are 11 T cell receptor beta chains from a single sample sequenced in a study of T cell repertoires in cytomegalovirus infection. Their antigens are not known. TCRdb recomputed calls from the reads with MiXCR, one row per CDR3 protein. The sample yields approximately 910,000 distinct CDR3 sequences, roughly a third seen once. This sample comprised cultured CD8+ T cells from PBMCs, obtained from culture after CMV antigen stimulation. The receptors here all came from a human donor in good health (CMV status not recorded). Some clones in this sample may be carry-over from other donors' samples.

Regarding this clonotype: One end of the junction does not line up with germline, which may come from a read error. V usage is TRBV11-2 and J usage is TRBJ2-7; no firm D call. Germline values: CDR1 SGHAT, CDR2 FQNNGV. The CDR3 covers 12 residues. The CDR3, as DNA: TGTGTCAGCGCCGTCGGGCACTACGAGCAGTACTTC. This codes for CVSAVGHYEQYF.

Regarding this clonotype: Germline is not matched at one junction end, which may reflect a read error. The chain is built from TRBV7-6 and TRBJ1-2, with no clear D. CDR1 SGHVS and CDR2 FNYEAQ come from the germline V gene. This CDR3 is built from 13 residues. In nucleotides, the CDR3 is TGTGCCAGCAGCTTAGCCGGTCGTGATGGCTACATCTTC. Its translation is CASSLAGRDGYIF.

This clonotype was picked up many times. This sequence joins TRBV6-5 and TRBJ2-1; 9 bases agree with TRBD2. With 2 bases clipped from V and 6 bases from J, the junction kept 5 bases outside the gene matches. This CDR3 is 15 amino acids long. Germline assignment: CDR1 MNHEY and CDR2 SVGAGI. CDR3 DNA: TGTGCCAGCAGTTACGGCCTAGCGGGGCCCAATGAGCAGTTCTTC. Its translation is CASSYGLAGPNEQFF.

The chain uses TRBV20-1 and TRBJ2-2; either TRBD1 or TRBD2 may supply D (5 bases each). The CDR3 extends over 13 amino acids. CDR1 and CDR2 (germline): DFQATT, SNEGSKA (reference sequence). V was shortened by 0 bases and J by 4 bases, with 6 bases between the two germline ends. The CDR3, as DNA: TGCAGTGCTAGAGATGGGGGCACCGGGGAGCTGTTTTTT. This gives the protein CSARDGGTGELFF.

This clonotype showed up just a few times. The chain carries TRBV7-9 and TRBJ2-4; D gene uncertain. V dropped 1 base and J dropped 1 base, with 11 bases sitting between them. CDR1 and CDR2 (germline): SEHNR, FQNEAQ (reference sequence). This CDR3 has 16 amino acids. Here the CDR3 reads CASSLGGFLAKNIQYF. CDR3 nucleotides: TGTGCCAGCAGCTTAGGAGGTTTCCTGGCCAAAAACATTCAGTACTTC. The full variable domain, in which reference TRBV7-9 and TRBJ2-4 provide the parts outside the CDR3, is DTGVSQNPRHKITKRGQNVTFRCDPISEHNRLYWYRQTLGQGPEFLTYFQNEAQLEKSRLLSDRFSAERPKGSFSTLEIQRTEQGDSAMYLCASSLGGFLAKNIQYFGAGTRLSVL.

As to this clonotype: A much larger clone differs by one base, so this may be a read error. The V and J genes are TRBV7-6 and TRBJ1-1, with TRBD1 matching 11 bases. Germline V lookup: CDR1 SGHVS, CDR2 FNYEAQ. This CDR3 contains 15 residues. After removal of 5 bases from V and 1 base from J, the junction contained 3 bases not matched to a gene. CDR3 sequence: CASSDGQGANTEAFF. The DNA for the CDR3 is TGTGCCAGCAGCGATGGACAGGGGGCGAACACTGAAGCTTTCTTT.

The rearrangement links TRBV4-1 to TRBJ2-7; D remains unclear. The CDR3 is 14 residues long. Germline V gene lookup returns CDR1 MGHRA and CDR2 YSYEKL. V lost 1 base to trimming and J lost 1 base, with 8 bases between them. The CDR3 reads CASSQGQPSYEQYF. CDR3 nucleotides: TGCGCCAGCAGCCAAGGACAACCGTCCTACGAGCAGTACTTC.

V gene TRBV6-5 combines with J gene TRBJ1-1; D gene ambiguous. The V end lost 6 bases, the J end lost 5 bases, and 22 bases lay between the germline ends. The length of the CDR3 is 16 residues. Looked up from germline, CDR1 is MNHEY and CDR2 is SVGAGI. CDR3 DNA: TGTGCCAGCAGAAAGGAGGTTTGGCAGTCGCGAACTGAAGCTTTCTTT. Translation: CASRKEVWQSRTEAFF.

This clonotype was counted a few times. The CDR3 bases are TGTGCCGGAGGCCCAAGTGGAACAGATACGCAGTATTTT. It yields the protein CAGGPSGTDTQYF. V is TRBV19 and J is TRBJ2-3, with D possibly being TRBD2 (5 bases). CDR1 and CDR2 from the germline V gene are LNHDA and SQIVND (reference sequence). The V gene lost 11 bases and the J gene lost 3 bases, with 15 bases spanning the gap. The CDR3 spans 13 residues.

This clonotype has only a few counts. DNA of the CDR3: TGTGCCAGCGCCCCCGGGCAGGGCTACTATGGCTACACCTTC. This codes for CASAPGQGYYGYTF. V gene TRBV27 combines with J gene TRBJ1-2; a possible D gene is TRBD1 (5 bases). V lost 8 bases and J lost 3, with 16 bases in between. CDR3 length: 14 residues. Germline V gene lookup returns CDR1 MNHEY and CDR2 SMNVEV (reference sequence).

The CDR3 spells CASSLRGAGISYNEQFF. As DNA, the CDR3 is TGTGCCAGCAGTTTACGAGGAGCGGGGATCTCCTACAATGAGCAGTTCTTC. J is TRBJ2-1 and V is TRBV27; 7 bases match TRBD2. The V segment lost 2 bases and the J segment 0 bases; nucleotides outside the gene matches: 7. CDR1 and CDR2 (germline): MNHEY, SMNVEV (reference sequence). The CDR3 contains 17 residues.